A single sample is the source of the 26 T cell receptor beta chains below, sequenced in a study of radiotherapy plus CTLA-4 blockade in lung cancer. This table comes from immunoSEQ multiplex PCR, and its TCRdb copy is limited to in-frame clones, with some not included. The data contain some 110,000 clones, 75% to 80% of them singletons. The sample here was peripheral blood, taken from a patient treated with radiotherapy plus ipilimumab. The origin of the receptors is a human donor with non-small cell lung cancer who had a partial response to radiotherapy plus ipilimumab.

This chain uses TRBV29-1 with TRBJ1-2; D is undetermined. V lost 4 bases and J lost 2, with 8 bases in between. CDR1 is SQVTM and CDR2 is ANQGSEA in the germline V gene. CDR3 length: 12 residues. In nucleotides, the CDR3 is TGCAGCGTTGTCCCCAGGAACTATGGCTACACCTTC. The encoded protein is CSVVPRNYGYTF.

This chain uses TRBV10-3 with TRBJ1-5; 7 nucleotides align to TRBD1. Germline CDR1 and CDR2: ENHRY and SYGVKD. CDR3 length: 13 residues. J lost 7 bases, V lost 2 bases, and 2 bases had no gene match. DNA for the CDR3: TGTGCCATCAGTGAGCCAGGGGGGCAGCCCCAGCATTTT. Its translation is CAISEPGGQPQHF.

The chain has TRBV4-3 and TRBJ1-4; D is unresolved. Germline assignment: CDR1 LGHNA and CDR2 YSLEER. The CDR3 consists of 17 residues. The V and J ends lost 4 bases and 4 bases respectively, with 19 bases between them. The CDR3 nucleotides are TGCGCCAGCAGCCTCTCCCTGACGGGAGGCCGTAATGAAAAACTGTTTTTT. It specifies CASSLSLTGGRNEKLFF.

This chain links TRBV28 with TRBJ1-2; D not certain. This CDR3 contains 12 residues. Germline loops: CDR1 MDHEN, CDR2 SYDVKM. Deletions cut 7 bases from V and 4 bases from J, with 10 bases between. DNA of the CDR3: TGTGCCAGCACGAGGGCAGGCTATGGCTACACCTTC. It specifies CASTRAGYGYTF.

The chain has TRBV18 and TRBJ2-5; weak D call: TRBD2 (6 bases). Deletions cut 5 bases from V and 4 bases from J, with 11 bases between. This CDR3 has 13 residues. Germline lookup yields CDR1 KGHSH and CDR2 LQKENI. The CDR3 loop reads CASSRRGGETQYF. The CDR3 nucleotides read TGTGCCAGCTCAAGGCGGGGCGGAGAGACCCAGTACTTC.

This clone showed up just once. This sequence joins TRBV29-1 and TRBJ2-5; TRBD2 is a possible D gene (6 bases). V dropped 5 bases and J dropped 1 base, with 11 bases sitting between them. Germline CDR1 and CDR2: SQVTM and ANQGSEA. The CDR3 runs 13 residues. CDR3 sequence reads: CSVIRTTQETQYF. CDR3 coding DNA: TGCAGCGTTATAAGGACTACCCAAGAGACCCAGTACTTC.

Details on this clone: At one boundary the junction diverges from the germline segment, which might be a read error. The genes are TRBV7-7 and TRBJ2-1, with 7 bases aligning to TRBD2. Looked up from germline, CDR1 is SSHAT and CDR2 is FNYEAQ (reference sequence). The CDR3 length is 17 residues. The CDR3 sequence is CASSLVGGVSSYNEQFF. The CDR3 DNA reads as TGTGCTAGCAGCTTAGTGGGGGGGGTAAGCTCCTACAATGAGCAGTTCTTC.

V is TRBV28 and J is TRBJ2-3, with D hard to call. The length of the CDR3 is 15 residues. V lost 3 bases and J lost 5, with 15 bases in between. The V gene's germline CDR1 is MDHEN and CDR2 SYDVKM. This CDR3 is CASSLPISNVDTQYF. Here the CDR3 DNA reads TGTGCCAGCAGTTTGCCCATAAGCAATGTAGATACGCAGTATTTT.

This chain connects TRBV2 to TRBJ2-1, with 10 nucleotides matching TRBD2. The CDR3 totals 15 residues. Unmatched junction bases numbered 10, after V lost 5 bases and J lost 9 bases. The germline CDR1 and CDR2 sequences are SNHLY and FYNNEI. Here the CDR3 DNA reads TGTGCCAGCAGTATCCTAGCGGGAGCGGTGGGTGAGCAGTTCTTC. This translates into CASSILAGAVGEQFF.

The chain links TRBV7-2 to TRBJ2-2, with TRBD2 identical over 7 bases. After removal of 1 base from V and 4 bases from J, the junction contained 3 bases not matched to a gene. Germline V gives CDR1 SGHTA, CDR2 FQGNSA. There are 15 residues in the CDR3. The CDR3 coding sequence is TGTGCCAGCAGCTTAGTCGGGGGGACCACCGGGGAGCTGTTTTTT. Translated: CASSLVGGTTGELFF.

This sequence joins TRBV27 and TRBJ2-3; the match to TRBD2 covers 15 bases. The CDR3 totals 18 residues. Germline V gene data show CDR1 as MNHEY and CDR2 as SMNVEV (reference sequence). V trimming: 10 bases; J trimming: 5 bases; junction bases outside the gene matches: 16. CDR3 sequence: CATGFPGLAGGPGDTQYF. The CDR3, as DNA: TGTGCCACCGGCTTTCCGGGACTAGCGGGAGGACCGGGAGATACGCAGTATTTT.

This CDR3 is CASSSGVSIGTGELFF. As DNA, the CDR3 is TGTGCCAGCAGTTCCGGGGTTTCAATCGGGACCGGGGAGCTGTTTTTT. The gene calls are TRBV28 and TRBJ2-2; TRBD2 is a possible D gene (5 bases). V shed 4 bases and J shed 5 bases, with 17 bases lying between them. The V gene's germline CDR1 is MDHEN and CDR2 SYDVKM. CDR3 length equals 16 residues.

This clone was detected a few times. This chain links TRBV18 with TRBJ1-4; a possible D gene is TRBD1 (5 bases). V lost 3 bases and J 8 bases, leaving 10 bases between the germline ends. The CDR3 contains 13 residues. Germline V gene lookup returns CDR1 KGHSH and CDR2 LQKENI. The CDR3 bases are TGTGCCAGCTCACCCGACAGCAGGGAAAAACTGTTTTTT. It codes for CASSPDSREKLFF.

The chain uses TRBV6-4 and TRBJ2-2, with a possible D match to TRBD1 (5 bases). The V end lost 2 bases, the J end lost 1 base, and 5 bases lay between the germline ends. The V gene's germline CDR1 is MRHNA and CDR2 SNTAGT. The CDR3 is made up of 14 amino acids. The CDR3 is CASSDQGNTGELFF. CDR3 DNA: TGTGCCAGCAGTGACCAGGGGAACACCGGGGAGCTGTTTTTT.

This clone appeared a single time. The CDR3 loop reads CASSLRATGVNTEAFF. The CDR3 DNA reads TGTGCCAGCAGCCTAAGAGCGACAGGGGTTAACACTGAAGCTTTCTTT. The chain is built from TRBV9 and TRBJ1-1, with 8 nucleotides matching TRBD1. Germline CDR1 is SGDLS and CDR2 is YYNGEE. The ends lost 4 bases at V and 2 bases at J; junction bases unmatched: 10. This CDR3 region has 16 residues.

This clone was observed a handful of times. The genes are TRBV2 and TRBJ1-5; D uncertain. The CDR3 contains 15 residues. Trimming removed 2 bases from V and 1 base from J, with 9 bases in between. Germline V lookup: CDR1 SNHLY, CDR2 FYNNEI. CDR3 DNA: TGTGCCAGCAGTGAATGGAGGGCCAGCAATCAGCCCCAGCATTTT. This sequence encodes CASSEWRASNQPQHF.

The chain joins TRBV18 to TRBJ2-1; 7 bases match TRBD1. The CDR3 runs to 15 residues. V dropped 3 bases and J dropped 7; count of bases not matched to a gene: 9. CDR1 and CDR2 from the germline V gene are KGHSH and LQKENI. The CDR3 is CASSPKGQPRNEQFF. DNA of the CDR3: TGTGCCAGCTCACCGAAGGGACAGCCGAGGAATGAGCAGTTCTTC.

This rearrangement joins TRBV6-1 to TRBJ2-7, with D possibly matching TRBD1 (6 bases). The germline V and J ends were trimmed by 6 bases and 2 bases, with 14 bases remaining between them. The CDR3 runs 14 residues. The germline CDR1 and CDR2 sequences are MNHNS and SASEGT. The CDR3 coding sequence is TGTGCCAGCAGCTCCCGAGGACAGCCCTACGAGCAGTACGTC. It encodes CASSSRGQPYEQYV.

The chain has TRBV7-3 and TRBJ2-3, with 8 bases that match TRBD1. The trim removed 1 base at V and 8 bases at J, leaving 11 bases unmatched. Germline V gene sequence: CDR1 SGHTA, CDR2 FQGTGA. The CDR3 extends over 16 amino acids. CDR3 nucleotide sequence: TGTGCCAGCAGCTTAAATCCACGGACAGGGCTGGGTACGCAGTATTTT. This encodes CASSLNPRTGLGTQYF.

The chain links TRBV5-1 to TRBJ2-1, with 9 nucleotides matching TRBD2. From germline, CDR1 is SGHRS and CDR2 YFSETQ. The CDR3 runs to 15 residues. J lost 7 bases, V lost 4 bases, and 9 bases had no gene match. The CDR3 here is CASSEPGLALNEQFF. CDR3 nucleotides: TGCGCCAGCAGCGAACCGGGACTAGCTCTAAATGAGCAGTTCTTC.

This clone appeared a single time. The chain carries TRBV4-2 and TRBJ1-2, with a tentative D call TRBD1 (5 bases). V dropped 0 bases and J dropped 6 bases, with 17 bases sitting between them. Germline CDR1 and CDR2: LGHNA and YNFKEQ. The CDR3 is 16 residues long. CDR3 residues: CASSQDGGEVVDGYTF. The CDR3 region has the DNA TGTGCCAGCAGCCAAGATGGGGGGGAAGTCGTCGATGGCTACACCTTC.

This chain links TRBV28 with TRBJ1-5; D perhaps matches TRBD1 (5 bases). Trimming took off 3 bases at V and 4 bases at J, with 13 bases between the two ends. This CDR3 region has 15 residues. The germline V gene encodes CDR1 MDHEN and CDR2 SYDVKM. The CDR3 sequence: CASSFRGTGNQPQHF. DNA for the CDR3: TGTGCCAGCAGTTTTAGAGGGACTGGGAATCAGCCCCAGCATTTT.

This clone came up once. This chain connects TRBV11-1 to TRBJ1-2; 9 bases match TRBD1. CDR3 length: 15 residues. J was trimmed by 2 bases and V by 2 bases; bases with no gene match: 3. From germline, CDR1 is SGHAT and CDR2 FQDESV (reference sequence). CDR3 amino acids: CASSLQGTGNYGYTF. The CDR3 DNA reads as TGTGCCAGCAGCTTACAAGGGACAGGGAACTATGGCTACACCTTC.

The rearrangement uses TRBV4-1 and TRBJ1-3; no reliable D call. Germline V lookup: CDR1 MGHRA, CDR2 YSYEKL. The CDR3 loop spans 15 amino acids. V lost 4 bases and J lost 0, with 10 bases in between. CDR3 coding DNA: TGCGCCAGCAGCCTGTGGTCGGGCTCTGGAAACACCATATATTTT. Encoded protein: CASSLWSGSGNTIYF.

The chain is built from TRBV10-3 and TRBJ1-1; possible D gene TRBD1, 5 bases. The CDR3 runs to 13 residues. Germline V gene sequence: CDR1 ENHRY, CDR2 SYGVKD. Trimming took off 1 base at V and 4 bases at J, with 7 bases between the two ends. CDR3 region: CAISELGGTEAFF. CDR3 sequence (DNA): TGTGCCATCAGTGAGTTGGGGGGCACTGAAGCTTTCTTT.

This clone was detected once. Here the CDR3 reads CAWSGGSPRGHEQYF. CDR3 in DNA: TGTGCCTGGAGTGGTGGTTCCCCGAGGGGGCACGAGCAGTACTTC. The V and J genes are TRBV30 and TRBJ2-7, with 7 bases matching TRBD1. Germline trimming cut 1 base from V and 5 bases from J; bases unmatched to any gene: 11. Germline assignment: CDR1 GTSNPN and CDR2 SVGIG (reference sequence). The CDR3 contains 15 residues.